This TCR beta chain was recovered during a study of T cells after yellow fever vaccination. UMIs were added to TCR cDNA along with a universal primer site when it was made by 5'RACE template switching. TCRdb redid the calling of the 5' RACE reads with MiXCR, one entry per CDR3 protein. The sample lists hundreds of thousands of distinct CDR3 sequences; over 4.5% were seen once. In germline, CDR1 is MNHEY, CDR2 SVGAGI. Trimming removed 2 bases from V and 7 bases from J; junction bases left unmatched: 10. This CDR3 contains 15 residues. This clonotype was seen ten or more times. The rearrangement links TRBV6-5 to TRBJ1-2; TRBD1 aligns across 7 bases. This receptor was identified in a man between 18 and 29 years old who received the YFV17D yellow fever vaccine. The sample in question was CD4+ T cells sorted from PBMCs, obtained on the day of the yellow fever booster vaccination. CDR3 DNA sequence: TGTGCCAGCAGTTACGGGACAGTCGATCAGGGTGGCTACACCTTC. Encoded protein: CASSYGTVDQGGYTF.